Below are 29 T cell receptor beta chains sequenced from a single sample in a study of cytotoxic CD8 clonotypes in ibrutinib-treated CLL. The repertoire was sequenced with immunoSEQ multiplex PCR; TCRdb's copy has only in-frame clones and lacks some. The data show roughly 47,000 clones, more than 45% seen once. Sequencing was performed on PBMCs, taken after 12 months of ibrutinib treatment. Receptor source: a human donor with chronic lymphocytic leukemia.

In its sample, this clone was seen a few times. The rearrangement uses TRBV4-2 and TRBJ2-1; D may correspond to TRBD1 or TRBD2 (5 bases each). The CDR3 spans 13 residues. V was pared by 0 bases and J by 10 bases, with 10 bases between. CDR1 is LGHNA, CDR2 YNFKEQ, per germline. DNA for the CDR3: TGTGCCAGCAGCCAAGAGAGGGGCGGGGAGCAGTTCTTC. Amino acids: CASSQERGGEQFF.

This clone was recorded a few times. The chain recombines TRBV9 with TRBJ1-6, with a weak D call TRBD1 (5 bases). In germline, CDR1 is SGDLS, CDR2 YYNGEE. The CDR3 loop spans 15 amino acids. V was shortened by 4 bases and J by 7 bases, with 15 bases between the two germline ends. Here the CDR3 DNA reads TGTGCCAGCAGCTCTACCCCGGGGGGGAATTCACCCCTCCACTTT. As protein: CASSSTPGGNSPLHF.

This clone appeared a single time. The chain joins TRBV19 to TRBJ1-5; TRBD1 might be the D (5 bases). The germline gives CDR1 LNHDA, CDR2 SQIVND (reference sequence). V was pared by 6 bases and J by 2 bases, with 23 bases between. This CDR3 contains 18 residues. CDR3 protein: CASSPEFRAPLGNQPQHF. CDR3 nucleotide sequence: TGTGCCAGTAGCCCTGAATTCAGGGCCCCTTTGGGCAATCAGCCCCAGCATTTT. The variable domain in full, with the rest retrieved from reference TRBV19 and TRBJ1-5, is DGGITQSPKYLFRKEGQNVTLSCEQNLNHDAMYWYRQDPGQGLRLIYYSQIVNDFQKGDIAEGYSVSREKKESFPLTVTSAQKNPTAFYLCASSPEFRAPLGNQPQHFGDGTRLSIL.

V is TRBV7-9 and J is TRBJ1-6; D uncertain. The V end was cut by 2 bases, the J end by 2 bases, with 7 bases between. The CDR3 has 15 residues. From germline, CDR1 is SEHNR and CDR2 FQNEAQ (reference sequence). The CDR3 is CASSLSSAYNSPLHF. In nucleotides, the CDR3 is TGTGCCAGCAGCTTAAGCTCAGCCTATAATTCACCCCTCCACTTT.

V usage is TRBV28 and J usage is TRBJ2-3; weak D call: TRBD2 (5 bases). This CDR3 is 16 amino acids long. V lost 7 bases and J 5 bases, leaving 22 bases between the germline ends. CDR1 MDHEN and CDR2 SYDVKM come from the germline V gene. The CDR3 reads CASTARRISRGDTQYF. Here the CDR3 DNA reads TGTGCCAGCACCGCAAGGAGGATTTCCCGAGGAGATACGCAGTATTTT.

The V gene is TRBV4-1, the J gene TRBJ2-7; 8 nucleotides line up with TRBD1. With 1 base clipped from V and 12 bases from J, the junction kept 8 bases outside the gene matches. Germline V lookup: CDR1 MGHRA, CDR2 YSYEKL. The CDR3 runs 13 residues. The CDR3 region is CASSQVPGQGPYF. The CDR3 DNA follows: TGCGCCAGCAGCCAAGTGCCCGGACAGGGTCCGTACTTC.

The gene calls are TRBV11-3 and TRBJ1-2; TRBD1 is a possible D gene (5 bases). The CDR3 is 12 residues long. Trimming removed 1 base from V and 7 bases from J, with 7 bases in between. Germline-derived CDR1 and CDR2 are SGHNT and YENEEA. The CDR3 region has the DNA TGTGCCAGCAGCTTAGTAAGGGGTGGCTACACCTTC. Translating it yields CASSLVRGGYTF.

This clone was detected many times. This rearrangement joins TRBV2 to TRBJ2-4; no clear D. V was pared by 6 bases and J by 0 bases, with 3 bases between. CDR1 SNHLY and CDR2 FYNNEI come from the germline V gene. This CDR3 has 12 residues. The CDR3 region has the DNA TGTGCCAGCAGCCTAGCCAAAAACATTCAGTACTTC. Protein sequence: CASSLAKNIQYF.

The chain uses TRBV2 and TRBJ1-2; D possibly corresponds to TRBD1 (5 bases). The V gene's germline CDR1 is SNHLY and CDR2 FYNNEI. This CDR3 has 12 amino acids. Trimming took 4 bases from V and 8 from J, leaving 11 bases between them. The CDR3 reads CASSVGGEGYTF. CDR3 in DNA: TGTGCCAGCAGTGTGGGGGGTGAAGGCTACACCTTC.

There are a few counts of this clone. V usage is TRBV30 and J usage is TRBJ2-7, with D possibly TRBD1 on 6 matching bases. Trimming stripped 2 bases from V and 5 bases from J, with 10 bases between. This CDR3 contains 12 residues. Germline assignment: CDR1 GTSNPN and CDR2 SVGIG (reference sequence). Written as DNA, the CDR3 is TGTGCCTGGAGTTCCAGGGGACACGAGCAGTACTTC. Its protein is CAWSSRGHEQYF.

This clone turned up a few times. The J gene is TRBJ2-1, the V gene TRBV2, with D possibly matching TRBD2 (5 bases). Germline values: CDR1 SNHLY, CDR2 FYNNEI. The CDR3 length is 14 residues. V shed 5 bases and J shed 3 bases, with 11 bases lying between them. CDR3 in DNA: TGTGCCAGCAGTCAATCCCGGGACTACAATGAGCAGTTCTTC. Encoded protein: CASSQSRDYNEQFF.

This clone was recorded a few times. The chain carries TRBV4-1 and TRBJ2-1; D gene uncertain. Germline-derived CDR1 and CDR2 are MGHRA and YSYEKL. The CDR3 is 14 residues long. V was cut by 4 bases and J by 5 bases, with 12 bases left in between. The CDR3 region is CASSLATLDNEQFF. The CDR3 DNA is TGCGCCAGCAGCCTCGCTACCCTGGACAATGAGCAGTTCTTC.

The chain has TRBV19 and TRBJ2-1, with TRBD1 identical over 8 bases. The ends lost 3 bases at V and 15 bases at J; junction bases unmatched: 10. The CDR3 contains 13 residues. Germline CDR1 is LNHDA and CDR2 is SQIVND (reference sequence). CDR3 nucleotide sequence: TGTGCCAGTAGTATGGACAGGGCGGGCAGCAGGTTCTTC. Protein sequence: CASSMDRAGSRFF.

The V gene is TRBV30, the J gene TRBJ2-7; no clear D. The V gene lost 2 bases and the J gene lost 0 bases, with 2 bases spanning the gap. The CDR3 spans 11 residues. Germline-derived CDR1 and CDR2 are GTSNPN and SVGIG (reference sequence). The CDR3 coding sequence is TGTGCCTGGAGTTCCTCCTACGAGCAGTACTTC. Its translation: CAWSSSYEQYF.

The chain couples TRBV29-1 to TRBJ2-1, with 12 nucleotides matching TRBD2. Trimming cost V 7 bases and J 9 bases; bases outside gene matches: 10. CDR1 and CDR2 (germline): SQVTM, ANQGSEA. The CDR3 sequence is 14 residues long. As DNA, the CDR3 is TGCAGCGCCGAAGGCCTAGCGGGAGGGTCTGAGCAGTTCTTC. Translating gives CSAEGLAGGSEQFF.

This clone was detected only once. The V gene is TRBV29-1, the J gene TRBJ2-1; the D gene is possibly TRBD2 (5 bases). Germline CDR1 SQVTM, CDR2 ANQGSEA. Trimming took 0 bases from V and 0 from J, leaving 9 bases between them. The CDR3 is made up of 15 amino acids. The CDR3 loop reads CSVEETGISYNEQFF. In DNA, the CDR3 is TGCAGCGTTGAAGAAACGGGGATCTCCTACAATGAGCAGTTCTTC.

The J gene is TRBJ2-2, the V gene TRBV2; 9 bases are a match to TRBD2. The CDR3 sequence is 14 residues long. Germline trimming cut 10 bases from V and 1 base from J; bases unmatched to any gene: 4. Germline V gene sequence: CDR1 SNHLY, CDR2 FYNNEI. Written as DNA, the CDR3 is TGTGCCACCCAGACTAGCGGGAACACCGGGGAGCTGTTTTTT. Its translation is CATQTSGNTGELFF.

This chain links TRBV10-3 with TRBJ1-2; D gene uncertain. V was trimmed by 2 bases and J by 0 bases, leaving 7 bases between them. CDR1 is ENHRY and CDR2 is SYGVKD in the germline V gene. This CDR3 is built from 14 residues. CDR3 nucleotide sequence: TGTGCCATCAGTGAGACAGTAGCTAACTATGGCTACACCTTC. It specifies CAISETVANYGYTF.

The CDR3 protein is CSAKQGTASLGELFF. The CDR3 nucleotides read TGCAGCGCGAAACAAGGGACAGCCAGCCTCGGGGAGCTGTTTTTT. V gene TRBV29-1 combines with J gene TRBJ2-2, with TRBD1 identical over 7 bases. Looked up from germline, CDR1 is SQVTM and CDR2 is ANQGSEA. The CDR3 runs to 15 residues. Germline trimming cut 7 bases from V and 7 bases from J; bases unmatched to any gene: 15.

The rearrangement uses TRBV7-9 and TRBJ2-7; D remains unclear. Trimming took off 0 bases at V and 3 bases at J, with 6 bases between the two ends. CDR1 SEHNR and CDR2 FQNEAQ come from the germline V gene (reference sequence). The CDR3 runs to 13 residues. In DNA form, the CDR3 reads TGTGCCAGCAGCTTAGCAGGGCTCTACGAGCAGTACTTC. Translated: CASSLAGLYEQYF.

Notes on this clone: A read error is the likely source, as a far larger clone sits one nucleotide away. This chain links TRBV5-6 with TRBJ2-1; 9 nucleotides line up with TRBD1. After removal of 2 bases from V and 2 bases from J, the junction contained 2 bases not matched to a gene. Looked up from germline, CDR1 is SGHDT and CDR2 is YYEEEE. The CDR3 has 15 amino acids. The CDR3 protein is CASSFGDRAYNEQFF. DNA of the CDR3: TGTGCCAGCAGCTTTGGGGACAGGGCCTACAATGAGCAGTTCTTC.

The J gene is TRBJ2-7, the V gene TRBV2; D unclear. The germline V and J ends were trimmed by 6 bases and 4 bases, with 19 bases remaining between them. Germline values: CDR1 SNHLY, CDR2 FYNNEI. This CDR3 region has 15 residues. In nucleotides, the CDR3 is TGTGCCAGCAGCCCCCCCGGCTGGGAATTTTACGAGCAGTACTTC. Its translation: CASSPPGWEFYEQYF.

This chain joins TRBV9 and TRBJ2-3; the D gene is possibly TRBD2 (5 bases). Germline CDR1 SGDLS, CDR2 YYNGEE. Trimming left V 0 bases short and J 0 bases short, with 11 bases between. The CDR3 has 16 residues. Written as DNA, the CDR3 is TGTGCCAGCAGCGTAGGATTGCGGACTAGCACAGATACGCAGTATTTT. Residues: CASSVGLRTSTDTQYF.

The chain uses TRBV6-1 and TRBJ2-7, with 9 bases identical to TRBD2. The CDR3 consists of 16 residues. V shed 4 bases, J shed 5 bases, and the junction held 12 bases outside the gene matches. Germline assignment: CDR1 MNHNS and CDR2 SASEGT. CDR3 in amino acids: CASSGPTLSGRNEQYF. DNA of the CDR3: TGTGCCAGCAGTGGTCCCACCCTTAGCGGGAGAAACGAGCAGTACTTC.

The chain is built from TRBV28 and TRBJ2-7; possibly TRBD2 for D (6 bases). Between the trimmed V and J ends, which lost 7 bases and 0 bases, there was a span of 10 bases. This CDR3 region has 13 residues. Germline V gene lookup returns CDR1 MDHEN and CDR2 SYDVKM. CDR3 residues: CASTLASSYEQYF. DNA of the CDR3: TGTGCCAGCACTCTAGCGTCCTCCTACGAGCAGTACTTC.

The chain couples TRBV28 to TRBJ2-7; the match to TRBD1 covers 9 bases. Germline V gives CDR1 MDHEN, CDR2 SYDVKM. With V trimmed by 5 bases and J by 3 bases, 8 bases remained unmatched. The CDR3 runs 15 residues. The CDR3 spells CASSPPGTGNYEQYF. CDR3 bases: TGTGCCAGCAGTCCCCCCGGGACAGGGAACTACGAGCAGTACTTC. Together with reference TRBV28 and TRBJ2-7, the CDR3 gives the full variable domain: DVKVTQSSRYLVKRTGEKVFLECVQDMDHENMFWYRQDPGLGLRLIYFSYDVKMKEKGDIPEGYSVSREKKERFSLILESASTNQTSMYLCASSPPGTGNYEQYFGPGTRLTVT.

In this sample, this clone turned up a few times. This chain connects TRBV2 to TRBJ1-1; D is uncertain. Trimming pared 3 bases from V and 3 bases from J, leaving 8 bases between. This CDR3 is built from 13 residues. Germline values: CDR1 SNHLY, CDR2 FYNNEI. CDR3 sequence reads: CASSDQSYTEAFF. The CDR3 coding sequence is TGTGCCAGCAGTGATCAGTCTTACACTGAAGCTTTCTTT.

This clone was picked up a small number of times. V usage is TRBV11-2 and J usage is TRBJ1-1; D unclear. Trimming shortened V by 5 bases and J by 3 bases, and 7 bases separated the two germline ends. The CDR3 has 12 residues. Germline loops: CDR1 SGHAT, CDR2 FQNNGV. DNA for the CDR3: TGTGCCAGCAGCGCCGGGGACACTGAAGCTTTCTTT. This codes for CASSAGDTEAFF.

This clone was detected a few times. CDR3 DNA sequence: TGTGCCATCGGGGCGGGAGACGTGGGGACAGATACGCAGTATTTT. Translated: CAIGAGDVGTDTQYF. The rearrangement joins TRBV10-3 to TRBJ2-3, with 7 bases fitting TRBD2. With V trimmed by 8 bases and J by 3 bases, 11 bases remained unmatched. This CDR3 comprises 15 residues. CDR1 and CDR2 (germline): ENHRY, SYGVKD.